The next 20 T cell receptor beta chains were all read from a single sample in a study of cytomegalovirus exposure and HLA in healthy donors. PCR used 60 Vbeta primers and 13 Jbeta primers. Data came from immunoSEQ multiplex PCR; TCRdb stores just in-frame clones and leaves some out. The data hold 90,000 or so clones, with approximately 71% observed a single time. The sequenced sample consisted of PBMCs. The receptors stem from a woman aged 18-30 years in good health and CMV-seropositive.

The V gene is TRBV28, the J gene TRBJ2-7, with TRBD2 matching over 7 bases. J was trimmed by 4 bases and V by 3 bases; bases with no gene match: 9. The CDR3 has 15 residues. Germline lookup yields CDR1 MDHEN and CDR2 SYDVKM. The CDR3, as DNA: TGTGCCAGCAGTTTTGTTGGTCCTAGCGGATACGAGCAGTACTTC. This codes for CASSFVGPSGYEQYF.

The CDR3 region has the DNA TGTGCCAGCAGTCTCTACCGGGACAAGGGTGGCTACACCTTC. This translates into CASSLYRDKGGYTF. The chain carries TRBV7-8 and TRBJ1-2, with D tentatively TRBD1 (6 bases). This CDR3 comprises 14 residues. Trimming stripped 6 bases from V and 7 bases from J, with 18 bases between. Germline V gene data show CDR1 as SGHVS and CDR2 as FQNEAQ.

The rearrangement uses TRBV19 and TRBJ2-1, with TRBD2 matching over 8 bases. The germline V gene encodes CDR1 LNHDA and CDR2 SQIVND (reference sequence). V gave up 8 bases and J gave up 9 bases; unmatched junction bases: 12. This CDR3 has 14 residues. The CDR3 region is CASRTSGTEGEQFF. The CDR3 region has the DNA TGTGCCAGTCGCACTAGCGGAACTGAGGGTGAGCAGTTCTTC.

In nucleotides, the CDR3 is TGTGCCAGCAGCTTGGCCCCAGGGCTAGCGGGAGTGGGGCAAGAGACCCAGTACTTC. Its translation is CASSLAPGLAGVGQETQYF. The chain links TRBV5-5 to TRBJ2-5; 10 nucleotides line up with TRBD2. Germline-derived CDR1 and CDR2 are SGHKS and YYEKEE (reference sequence). V lost 0 bases to trimming and J lost 2 bases; unmatched junction nucleotides: 13. The length of the CDR3 is 19 residues.

For this clone: Its ends do not fully match the called genes, so a read error is possible. V usage is TRBV5-8 and J usage is TRBJ2-2, with 9 bases aligning to TRBD1. Germline V gene data show CDR1 as SGHTS and CDR2 as YDEGEE. This CDR3 spans 16 amino acids. The DNA of the CDR3 is TGCGCCAGCAGCCAAGAGTGGGGGACAGGGTCCGGGGAGCTGTTTTTT. Protein sequence: CASSQEWGTGSGELFF.

CDR3 protein: CASSVPGQTTDTQYF. CDR3 DNA: TGTGCCAGCAGCGTACCCGGACAGACCACAGATACGCAGTATTTT. The rearrangement joins TRBV2 to TRBJ2-3; a possible D gene is TRBD1 (6 bases). The CDR3 has 15 residues. Trimming took 6 bases from V and 2 from J, leaving 15 bases between them. Germline CDR1 SNHLY, CDR2 FYNNEI.

The genes are TRBV11-3 and TRBJ1-2; 9 bases match TRBD1. Losses at the gene ends were 1 base for V and 3 bases for J; bases not matched to a gene: 6. Per germline, CDR1 SGHNT and CDR2 YENEEA. There are 16 residues in the CDR3. Here the CDR3 reads CASSLVRTGGYYGYTF. For the CDR3, the DNA is TGTGCCAGCAGCTTAGTGCGAACAGGGGGCTACTATGGCTACACCTTC.

The rearrangement joins TRBV7-9 to TRBJ2-3, with 8 bases fitting TRBD2. The CDR3 loop spans 15 amino acids. Germline V lookup: CDR1 SEHNR, CDR2 FQNEAQ (reference sequence). V shed 4 bases and J 0 bases; nucleotides not matched to a gene: 3. This CDR3 is CASSSGLGSTDTQYF. The CDR3 DNA reads as TGTGCCAGCAGCTCGGGACTAGGGAGCACAGATACGCAGTATTTT.

This sequence joins TRBV4-3 and TRBJ2-1, with D perhaps TRBD2 (6 bases). In germline, CDR1 is LGHNA, CDR2 YSLEER. The V and J ends lost 3 bases and 2 bases respectively, with 8 bases between them. The CDR3 runs to 14 residues. The CDR3 loop is CASSHRGTYNEQFF. As DNA, the CDR3 is TGCGCCAGCAGCCATCGCGGGACCTACAATGAGCAGTTCTTC.

A remark on this clone: One end of the junction fails to match germline, which may point to a read error. This chain uses TRBV7-9 with TRBJ1-1, with TRBD1 matching 8 bases. This CDR3 has 16 residues. The germline V gene encodes CDR1 SEHNR and CDR2 FQNEAQ (reference sequence). The CDR3 sequence is CSSSLGGAGGFTEAFF. The DNA for the CDR3 is TGTTCCAGCAGCTTAGGGGGGGCAGGGGGCTTCACTGAAGCTTTCTTT.

The chain is built from TRBV14 and TRBJ2-7; 11 nucleotides line up with TRBD2. CDR3 length: 15 amino acids. Germline-derived CDR1 and CDR2 are SGHDN and FVKESK. Unmatched junction bases numbered 9, after V lost 5 bases and J lost 6 bases. CDR3 DNA sequence: TGTGCCAGCAGCTTATTAGCGGGAGGGCCTGGCGAGCAGTACTTC. This sequence encodes CASSLLAGGPGEQYF.

This chain joins TRBV6-5 and TRBJ1-1; 7 nucleotides agree with TRBD1. This CDR3 contains 13 residues. Germline values: CDR1 MNHEY, CDR2 SVGAGI. With V trimmed by 5 bases and J by 7 bases, 7 bases remained unmatched. CDR3 bases: TGTGCCAGCAGTACCCGGGACAGCCGTGAAGCTTTCTTT. Its protein is CASSTRDSREAFF.

Comment on this clone: The junction does not match germline at one end; this may be a read error. The chain uses TRBV19 and TRBJ2-2; a weak D match, TRBD2 (6 bases). CDR3 length: 14 residues. Germline V CDR1 and CDR2: LNHDA, SQIVND (reference sequence). CDR3: CASSMGRNSGELFF. For the CDR3, the DNA is TGTGCCAGTAGTATGGGGAGGAACTCCGGGGAGCTGTTTTTT.

This clone was counted only a few times. The V and J genes are TRBV27 and TRBJ1-2, with 8 nucleotides matching TRBD1. CDR3 length: 13 amino acids. Germline V gene lookup returns CDR1 MNHEY and CDR2 SMNVEV (reference sequence). V shed 6 bases and J 8 bases; nucleotides not matched to a gene: 8. Here the CDR3 reads CASSSGGHGGYTF. In nucleotides, the CDR3 is TGTGCCAGCAGCTCAGGGGGCCACGGAGGCTACACCTTC.

The sample holds a few counts of this clone. The CDR3 region has the DNA TGTGCCAGCAGCCAGTATAGCAATCAGCCCCAGCATTTT. It translates to CASSQYSNQPQHF. V and J are TRBV25-1 and TRBJ1-5, with D uncertain. This CDR3 spans 13 amino acids. Germline lookup yields CDR1 MGHDK and CDR2 SYGVNS. The ends were cut back, 6 bases at V and 0 bases at J, with 6 bases in the middle. Full variable domain (outside the CDR3, taken from reference TRBV25-1 and TRBJ1-5): EADIYQTPRYLVIGTGKKITLECSQTMGHDKMYWYQQDPGMELHLIHYSYGVNSTEKGDLSSESTVSRIRTEHFPLTLESARPSHTSQYLCASSQYSNQPQHFGDGTRLSIL.

The rearrangement uses TRBV2 and TRBJ2-7; 13 nucleotides agree with TRBD2. The V and J ends lost 5 bases and 6 bases, in that order; junction bases with no gene match: 7. The length of the CDR3 is 15 residues. The V gene's germline CDR1 is SNHLY and CDR2 FYNNEI. Here the CDR3 reads CASSLLAGGPFEQYF. CDR3 DNA: TGTGCCAGCAGTTTACTAGCGGGAGGGCCCTTCGAGCAGTACTTC.

The chain couples TRBV19 to TRBJ2-1; 11 nucleotides match TRBD2. Germline assignment: CDR1 LNHDA and CDR2 SQIVND (reference sequence). V was clipped by 4 bases and J by 0 bases; unmatched bases: 8. The CDR3 runs to 18 residues. CDR3 coding DNA: TGTGCCAGTAGTAAGACTAGCGGGGATCCCAGCTCCTACAATGAGCAGTTCTTC. Translating it yields CASSKTSGDPSSYNEQFF.

This chain links TRBV15 with TRBJ2-3; no definite D call. The V gene's germline CDR1 is LNHNV and CDR2 YYDKDF (reference sequence). There are 15 residues in the CDR3. The ends were cut back, 1 base at V and 0 bases at J, with 8 bases in the middle. The CDR3 DNA is TGTGCCACCAGCAGAGCTACTCGTAGCACAGATACGCAGTATTTT. Translating it yields CATSRATRSTDTQYF. Full variable domain (outside the CDR3, taken from reference TRBV15 and TRBJ2-3): DAMVIQNPRYQVTQFGKPVTLSCSQTLNHNVMYWYQQKSSQAPKLLFHYYDKDFNNEADTPDNFQSRRPNTSFCFLDIRSPGLGDTAMYLCATSRATRSTDTQYFGPGTRLTVL.

This clone appeared a few times. The chain carries TRBV18 and TRBJ2-7, with 7 bases aligning to TRBD2. The germline CDR1 and CDR2 sequences are KGHSH and LQKENI. After removal of 6 bases from V and 2 bases from J, the junction contained 4 bases not matched to a gene. CDR3 size: 13 residues. The CDR3 nucleotides read TGTGCCAGCTCGCGAGGGACTACCTACGAGCAGTACTTC. Translation: CASSRGTTYEQYF.

The V call is TRBV11-2, the J call TRBJ2-1; a possible D gene is TRBD1 (6 bases). Germline CDR1 and CDR2: SGHAT and FQNNGV. The V end was cut by 4 bases, the J end by 8 bases, with 18 bases between. The CDR3 has 15 amino acids. This CDR3 is CASSSRQASGDEQFF. The CDR3 DNA is TGTGCCAGCAGCTCGCGACAGGCCTCTGGGGATGAGCAGTTCTTC.